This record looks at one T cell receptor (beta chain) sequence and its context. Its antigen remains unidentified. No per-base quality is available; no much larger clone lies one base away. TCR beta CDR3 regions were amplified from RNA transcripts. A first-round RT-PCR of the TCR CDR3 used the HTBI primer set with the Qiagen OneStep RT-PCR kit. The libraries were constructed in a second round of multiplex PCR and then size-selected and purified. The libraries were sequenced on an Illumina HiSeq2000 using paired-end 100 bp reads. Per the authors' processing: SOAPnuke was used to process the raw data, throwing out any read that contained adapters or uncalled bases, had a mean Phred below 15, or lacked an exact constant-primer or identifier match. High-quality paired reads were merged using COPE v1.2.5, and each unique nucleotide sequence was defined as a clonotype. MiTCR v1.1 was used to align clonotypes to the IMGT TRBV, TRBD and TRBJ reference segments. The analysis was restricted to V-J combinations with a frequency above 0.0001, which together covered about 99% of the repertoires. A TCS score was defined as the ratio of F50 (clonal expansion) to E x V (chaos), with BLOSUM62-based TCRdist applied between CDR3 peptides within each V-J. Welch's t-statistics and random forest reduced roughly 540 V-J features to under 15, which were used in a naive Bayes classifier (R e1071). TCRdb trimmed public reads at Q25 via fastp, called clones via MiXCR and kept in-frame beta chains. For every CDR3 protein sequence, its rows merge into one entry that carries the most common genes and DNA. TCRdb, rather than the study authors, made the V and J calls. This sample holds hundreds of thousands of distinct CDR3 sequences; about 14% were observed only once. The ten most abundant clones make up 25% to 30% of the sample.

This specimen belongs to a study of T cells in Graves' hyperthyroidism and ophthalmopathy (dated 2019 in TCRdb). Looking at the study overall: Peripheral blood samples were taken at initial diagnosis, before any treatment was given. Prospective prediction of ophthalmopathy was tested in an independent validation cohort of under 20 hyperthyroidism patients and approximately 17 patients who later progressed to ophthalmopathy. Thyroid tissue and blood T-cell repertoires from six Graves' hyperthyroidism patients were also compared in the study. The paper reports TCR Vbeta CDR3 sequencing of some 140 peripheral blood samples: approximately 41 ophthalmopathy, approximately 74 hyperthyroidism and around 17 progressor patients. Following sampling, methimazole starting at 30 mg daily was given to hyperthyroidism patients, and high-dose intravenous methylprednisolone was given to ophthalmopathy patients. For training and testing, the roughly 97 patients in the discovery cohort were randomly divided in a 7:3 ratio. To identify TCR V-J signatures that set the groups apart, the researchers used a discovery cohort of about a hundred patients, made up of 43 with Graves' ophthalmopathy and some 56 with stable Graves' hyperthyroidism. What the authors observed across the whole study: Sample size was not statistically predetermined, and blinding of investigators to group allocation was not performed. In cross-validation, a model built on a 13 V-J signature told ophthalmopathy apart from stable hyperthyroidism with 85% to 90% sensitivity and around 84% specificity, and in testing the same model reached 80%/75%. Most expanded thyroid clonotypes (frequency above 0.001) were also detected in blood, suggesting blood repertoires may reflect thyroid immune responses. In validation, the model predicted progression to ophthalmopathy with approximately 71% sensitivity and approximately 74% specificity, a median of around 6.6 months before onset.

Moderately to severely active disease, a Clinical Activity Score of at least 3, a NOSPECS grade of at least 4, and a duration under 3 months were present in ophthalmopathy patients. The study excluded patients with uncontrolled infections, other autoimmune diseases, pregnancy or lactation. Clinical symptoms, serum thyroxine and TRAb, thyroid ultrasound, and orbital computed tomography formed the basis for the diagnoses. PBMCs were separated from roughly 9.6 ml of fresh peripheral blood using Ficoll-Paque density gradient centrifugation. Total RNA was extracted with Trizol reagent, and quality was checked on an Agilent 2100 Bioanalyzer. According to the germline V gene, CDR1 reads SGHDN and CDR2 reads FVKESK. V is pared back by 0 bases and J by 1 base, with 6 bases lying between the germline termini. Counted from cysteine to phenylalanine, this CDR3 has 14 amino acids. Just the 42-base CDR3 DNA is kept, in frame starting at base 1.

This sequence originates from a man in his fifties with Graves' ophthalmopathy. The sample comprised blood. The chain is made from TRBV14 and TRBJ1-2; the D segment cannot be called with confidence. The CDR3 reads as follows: CASSQEAVNYGYTF. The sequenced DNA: TGTGCCAGCAGCCAAGAGGCAGTTAACTATGGCTACACCTTC.